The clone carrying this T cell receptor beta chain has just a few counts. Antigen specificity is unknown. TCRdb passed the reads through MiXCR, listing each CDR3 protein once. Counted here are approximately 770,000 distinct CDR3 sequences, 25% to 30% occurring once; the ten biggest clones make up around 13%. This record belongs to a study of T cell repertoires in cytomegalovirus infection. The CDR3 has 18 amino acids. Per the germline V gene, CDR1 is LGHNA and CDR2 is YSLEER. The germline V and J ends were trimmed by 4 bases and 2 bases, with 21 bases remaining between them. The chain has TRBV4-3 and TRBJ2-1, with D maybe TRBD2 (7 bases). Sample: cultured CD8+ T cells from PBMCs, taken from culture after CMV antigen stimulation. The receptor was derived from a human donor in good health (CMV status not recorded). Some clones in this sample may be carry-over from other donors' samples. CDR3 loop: CASSPAGKWTVTYNEQFF. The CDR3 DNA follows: TGCGCCAGCAGCCCAGCGGGAAAATGGACAGTGACCTACAATGAGCAGTTCTTC.